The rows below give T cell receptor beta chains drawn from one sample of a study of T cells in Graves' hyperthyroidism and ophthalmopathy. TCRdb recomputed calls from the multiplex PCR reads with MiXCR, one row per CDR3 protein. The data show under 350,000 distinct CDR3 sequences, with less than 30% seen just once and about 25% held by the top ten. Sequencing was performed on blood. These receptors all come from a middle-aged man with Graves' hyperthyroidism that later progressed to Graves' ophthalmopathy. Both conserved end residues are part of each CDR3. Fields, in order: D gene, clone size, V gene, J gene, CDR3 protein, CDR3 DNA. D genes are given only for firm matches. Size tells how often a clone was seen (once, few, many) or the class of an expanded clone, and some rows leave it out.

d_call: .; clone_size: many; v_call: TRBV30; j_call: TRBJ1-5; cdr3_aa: CAWSPKRYRVGNQPQHF; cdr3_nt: TGTGCCTGGAGCCCCAAGAGGTACAGGGTTGGCAATCAGCCCCAGCATTTT
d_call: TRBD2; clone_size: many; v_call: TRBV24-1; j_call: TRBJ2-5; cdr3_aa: CATSGTSGSEVQETQYF; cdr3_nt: TGTGCCACGTCCGGGACTAGCGGGAGTGAGGTCCAAGAGACCCAGTACTTC
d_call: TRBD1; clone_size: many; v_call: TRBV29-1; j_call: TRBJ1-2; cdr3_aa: CSGGGLSYGYTF; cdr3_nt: TGCAGCGGAGGGGGCTTGTCCTATGGCTACACCTTC
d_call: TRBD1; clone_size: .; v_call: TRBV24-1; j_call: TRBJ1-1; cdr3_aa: CATSAEGGRTEAFF; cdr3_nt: TGTGCCACCAGTGCGGAAGGGGGCAGGACTGAAGCTTTCTTT
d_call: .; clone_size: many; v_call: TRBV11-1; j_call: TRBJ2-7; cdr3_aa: CASSPRQGSDEQYF; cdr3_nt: TGTGCCAGCAGCCCCCGGCAGGGGTCCGACGAGCAGTACTTC
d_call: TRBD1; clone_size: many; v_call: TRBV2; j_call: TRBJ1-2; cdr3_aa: CASKADRDTYGYTF; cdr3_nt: TGTGCCAGCAAGGCGGACAGGGACACCTATGGCTACACCTTC
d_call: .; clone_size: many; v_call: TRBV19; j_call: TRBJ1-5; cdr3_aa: CASSMRLSASNQPQHF; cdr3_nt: TGTGCCAGTAGTATGAGGTTGTCAGCAAGCAATCAGCCCCAGCATTTT
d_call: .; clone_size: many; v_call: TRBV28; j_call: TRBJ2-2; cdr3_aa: CASSLYGGTNTGELFF; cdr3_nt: TGTGCCAGCAGTTTATATGGGGGAACGAACACCGGGGAGCTGTTTTTT
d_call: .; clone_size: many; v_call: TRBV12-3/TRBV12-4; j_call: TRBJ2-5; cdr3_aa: CASSLEGLGTQYF; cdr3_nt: TGTGCCAGCAGTTTGGAGGGGCTGGGGACCCAGTACTTC
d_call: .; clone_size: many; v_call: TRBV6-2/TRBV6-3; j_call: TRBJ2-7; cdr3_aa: CASSYGGAPEQYF; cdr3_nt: TGTGCCAGCAGTTACGGGGGCGCGCCCGAGCAGTACTTC
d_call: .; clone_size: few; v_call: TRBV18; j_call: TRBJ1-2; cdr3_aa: CASSPPVGPQNGYTF; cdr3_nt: TGTGCCAGCTCACCACCGGTTGGACCGCAGAATGGCTACACCTTC
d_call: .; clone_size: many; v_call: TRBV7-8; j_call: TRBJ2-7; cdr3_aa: CASSLKTDSSYEQYF; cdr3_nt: TGTGCCAGCAGCTTAAAAACCGACAGCTCCTACGAGCAGTACTTC
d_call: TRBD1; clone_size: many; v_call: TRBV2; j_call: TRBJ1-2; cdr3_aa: CASRGALTGPNYGYTF; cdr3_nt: TGTGCCAGCAGAGGAGCCCTGACAGGGCCCAACTATGGCTACACCTTC
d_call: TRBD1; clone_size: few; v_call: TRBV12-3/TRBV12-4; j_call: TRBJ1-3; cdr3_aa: CASSLSGGDGNTIYF; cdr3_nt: TGTGCCAGCAGTTTATCAGGGGGAGATGGAAACACCATATATTTT
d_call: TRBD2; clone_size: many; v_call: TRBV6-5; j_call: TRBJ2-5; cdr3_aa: CASTGLAGEETQYF; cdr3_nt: TGTGCCAGCACCGGACTAGCGGGAGAAGAGACCCAGTACTTC
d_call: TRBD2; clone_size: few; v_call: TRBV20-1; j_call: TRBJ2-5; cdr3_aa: CSAREFSGRTETQYF; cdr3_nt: TGCAGTGCTAGAGAGTTTAGCGGGAGAACGGAGACCCAGTACTTC
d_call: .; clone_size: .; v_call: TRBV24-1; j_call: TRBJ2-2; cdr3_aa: CATSDSGDDTGELFF; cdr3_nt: TGTGCCACCAGTGATTCCGGAGATGACACCGGGGAGCTGTTTTTT
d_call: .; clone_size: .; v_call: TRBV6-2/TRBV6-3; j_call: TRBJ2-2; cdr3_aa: CASSSPRAATGELFF; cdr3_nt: TGTGCCAGCAGTTCCCCCCGAGCGGCCACCGGGGAGCTGTTTTTT
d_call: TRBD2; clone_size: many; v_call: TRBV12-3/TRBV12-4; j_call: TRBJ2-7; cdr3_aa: CASSSTSGSYYEQYF; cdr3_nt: TGTGCCAGCAGTTCGACTAGCGGGAGTTACTACGAGCAGTACTTC
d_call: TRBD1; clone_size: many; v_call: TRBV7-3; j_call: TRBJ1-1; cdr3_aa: CASSSRQGAEAFF; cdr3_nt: TGTGCCAGCAGCTCCAGACAGGGAGCTGAAGCTTTCTTT
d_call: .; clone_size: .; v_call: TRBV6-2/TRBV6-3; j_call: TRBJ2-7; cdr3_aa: CASSYMVYEQYF; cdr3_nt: TGTGCCAGCAGTTACATGGTCTACGAGCAGTACTTC
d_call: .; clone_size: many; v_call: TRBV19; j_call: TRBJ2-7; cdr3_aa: CASSIEGESGAYEQYF; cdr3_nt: TGTGCCAGTAGTATAGAGGGGGAAAGCGGAGCCTACGAGCAGTACTTC
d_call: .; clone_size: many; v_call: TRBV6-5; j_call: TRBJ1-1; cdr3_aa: CASSYQNDEAFF; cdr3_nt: TGTGCCAGCAGTTACCAAAACGATGAAGCTTTCTTT
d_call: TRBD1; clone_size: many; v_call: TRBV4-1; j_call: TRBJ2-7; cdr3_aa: CASSPRDSLYEQYF; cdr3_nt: TGCGCCAGCAGCCCCCGGGACAGCCTCTACGAGCAGTACTTC
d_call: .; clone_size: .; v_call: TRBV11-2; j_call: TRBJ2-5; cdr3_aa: CASSSRLDPPETQYF; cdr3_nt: TGTGCCAGCAGCTCCCGGTTGGATCCTCCAGAGACCCAGTACTTC
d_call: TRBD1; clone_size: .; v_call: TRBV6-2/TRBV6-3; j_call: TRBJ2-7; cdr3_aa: CASTDGQGSEQYF; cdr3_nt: TGTGCCAGCACTGACGGACAGGGGAGCGAGCAGTACTTC
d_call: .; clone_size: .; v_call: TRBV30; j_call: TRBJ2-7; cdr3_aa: CAWGWGADYEQYF; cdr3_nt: TGTGCCTGGGGTTGGGGGGCTGACTACGAGCAGTACTTC
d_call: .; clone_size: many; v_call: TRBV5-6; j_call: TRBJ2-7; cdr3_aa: CASSSRVGHNYEQYF; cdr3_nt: TGTGCCAGCAGCTCCAGAGTAGGACACAATTACGAGCAGTACTTC
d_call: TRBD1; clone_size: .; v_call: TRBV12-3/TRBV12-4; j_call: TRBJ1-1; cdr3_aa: CASTPFTRDSEAFF; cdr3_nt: TGTGCCAGCACTCCCTTTACCCGGGACAGTGAAGCTTTCTTT
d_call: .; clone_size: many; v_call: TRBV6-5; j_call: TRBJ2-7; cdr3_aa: CASRLIGTGYHEQYF; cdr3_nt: TGTGCCAGCCGTTTAATCGGTACAGGGTACCACGAGCAGTACTTC
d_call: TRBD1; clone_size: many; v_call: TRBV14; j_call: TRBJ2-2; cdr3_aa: CASSLLTGRSGELFF; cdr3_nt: TGTGCCAGCAGCCTATTGACAGGGAGAAGCGGGGAGCTGTTTTTT
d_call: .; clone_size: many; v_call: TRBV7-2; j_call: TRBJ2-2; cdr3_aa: CASRTGTRTGELFF; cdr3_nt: TGTGCCAGCAGAACCGGGACACGTACCGGGGAGCTGTTTTTT
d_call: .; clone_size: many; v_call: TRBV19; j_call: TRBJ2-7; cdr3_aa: CASSLARTYEQYF; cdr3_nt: TGTGCCAGTAGTTTGGCGCGGACCTACGAGCAGTACTTC
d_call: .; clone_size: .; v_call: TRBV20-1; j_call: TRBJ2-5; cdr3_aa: CSARDPREAMETQYF; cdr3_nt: TGCAGTGCTAGAGATCCGAGGGAGGCAATGGAGACCCAGTACTTC
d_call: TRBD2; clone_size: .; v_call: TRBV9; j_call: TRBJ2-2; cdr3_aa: CASSVVAGGNTGELFF; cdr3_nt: TGTGCCAGCAGCGTAGTAGCGGGAGGAAACACCGGGGAGCTGTTTTTT
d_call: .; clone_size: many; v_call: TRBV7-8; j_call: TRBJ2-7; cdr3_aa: CASSLVMFEQYF; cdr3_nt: TGTGCCAGCAGCTTAGTTATGTTCGAGCAGTACTTC
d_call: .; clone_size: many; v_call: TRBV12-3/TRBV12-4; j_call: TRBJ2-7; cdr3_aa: CASRKGQNSYEQYF; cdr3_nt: TGTGCCAGCAGAAAAGGACAGAACTCCTACGAGCAGTACTTC
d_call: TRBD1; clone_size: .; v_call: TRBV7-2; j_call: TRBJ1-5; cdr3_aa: CASSLSAGGQPQHF; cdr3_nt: TGTGCCAGCAGCTTATCCGCAGGGGGTCAGCCCCAGCATTTT
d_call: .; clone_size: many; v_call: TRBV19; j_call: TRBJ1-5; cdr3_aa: CASSLQRNQPQHF; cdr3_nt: TGTGCCAGTAGCCTCCAGCGCAATCAGCCCCAGCATTTT
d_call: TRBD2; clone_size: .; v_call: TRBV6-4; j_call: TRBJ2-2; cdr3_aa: CASSATSGSTGELFF; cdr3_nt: TGTGCCAGCAGTGCGACTAGCGGGAGCACCGGGGAGCTGTTTTTT
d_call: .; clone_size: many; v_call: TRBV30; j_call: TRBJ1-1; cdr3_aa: CAWSRSQSEAFF; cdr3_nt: TGTGCCTGGAGTCGTAGCCAGTCTGAAGCTTTCTTT
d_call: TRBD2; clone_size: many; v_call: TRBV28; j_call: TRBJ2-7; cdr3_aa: CASSLRSGRKREREQYF; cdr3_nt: TGTGCCAGCAGTTTGAGAAGCGGGAGAAAACGGGAACGCGAGCAGTACTTC
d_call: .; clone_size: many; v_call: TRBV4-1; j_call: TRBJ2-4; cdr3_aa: CASSQAGPKNIQYF; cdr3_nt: TGCGCCAGCAGCCAAGCCGGACCGAAAAACATTCAGTACTTC
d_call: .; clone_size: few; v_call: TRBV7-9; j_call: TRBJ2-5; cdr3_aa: CASSSVWEYQETQYF; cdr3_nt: TGTGCCAGCAGCTCCGTCTGGGAGTACCAAGAGACCCAGTACTTC
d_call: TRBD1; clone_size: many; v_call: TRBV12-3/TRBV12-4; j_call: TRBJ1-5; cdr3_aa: CASRGQGSLNQPQHF; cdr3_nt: TGTGCCAGCAGAGGACAGGGATCCCTTAACCAGCCCCAGCATTTT
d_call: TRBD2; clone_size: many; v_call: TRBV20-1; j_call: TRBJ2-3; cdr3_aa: CSAPSSGRGADTQYF; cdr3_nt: TGCAGTGCTCCCTCCAGCGGGAGAGGCGCAGATACGCAGTATTTT
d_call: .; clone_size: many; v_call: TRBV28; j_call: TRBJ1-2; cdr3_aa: CASYENHGGYTF; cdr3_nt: TGTGCCAGTTACGAAAATCATGGTGGCTACACCTTC
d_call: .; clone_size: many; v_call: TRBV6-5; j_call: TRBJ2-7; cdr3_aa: CASSYWSGSSYEQYF; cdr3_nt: TGTGCCAGCAGTTACTGGAGCGGAAGCTCCTACGAGCAGTACTTC
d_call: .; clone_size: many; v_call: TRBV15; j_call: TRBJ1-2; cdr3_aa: CATSRKTGFGYTF; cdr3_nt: TGTGCCACCAGCAGGAAAACAGGGTTTGGCTACACCTTC
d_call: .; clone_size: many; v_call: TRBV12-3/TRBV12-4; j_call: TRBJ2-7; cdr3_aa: CASSSGRAYEQYF; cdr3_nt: TGTGCCAGCAGTTCCGGGAGAGCCTACGAGCAGTACTTC
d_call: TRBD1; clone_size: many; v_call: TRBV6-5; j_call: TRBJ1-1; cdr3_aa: CASTDRVGTEAFF; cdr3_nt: TGTGCCAGCACCGACAGGGTTGGGACTGAAGCTTTCTTT
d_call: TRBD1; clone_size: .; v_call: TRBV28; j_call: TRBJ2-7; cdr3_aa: CASSHRQGEEQYF; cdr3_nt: TGTGCCAGCAGTCACCGACAGGGAGAGGAGCAGTACTTC
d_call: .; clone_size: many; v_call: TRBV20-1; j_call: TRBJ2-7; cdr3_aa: CSAPRTGTENYEQYF; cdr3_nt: TGCAGTGCCCCGAGGACCGGGACGGAAAATTACGAGCAGTACTTC